One and the same sample provided the 20 T cell receptor beta chains below, sequenced in a study of T cells in Graves' hyperthyroidism and ophthalmopathy. TCR beta CDR3 regions were amplified from RNA transcripts. HTBI primers were used for first-round RT-PCR of the TCR CDR3. TCRdb fed the multiplex PCR reads into MiXCR, producing one record per CDR3 protein. This sample has some 580,000 distinct CDR3 sequences, with roughly a sixth found just once. Material for sequencing was blood. These receptors were obtained from a woman in her 40s with Graves' ophthalmopathy.

The chain links TRBV20-1 to TRBJ1-2; TRBD1 aligns across 10 bases. Germline lookup yields CDR1 DFQATT and CDR2 SNEGSKA (reference sequence). The CDR3 has 14 amino acids. J was trimmed by 2 bases and V by 6 bases; bases with no gene match: 6. The CDR3 protein is CSADDRGRNYGYTF. The CDR3 coding sequence is TGCAGTGCAGATGACAGGGGGCGCAACTATGGCTACACCTTC.

CDR3 amino acids: CSATPWTFSYGYTF. The CDR3 nucleotides are TGCAGTGCTACGCCTTGGACCTTTTCCTATGGCTACACCTTC. The rearrangement uses TRBV20-1 and TRBJ1-2; D remains ambiguous. Trimming removed 4 bases from V and 4 bases from J, with 16 bases in between. The CDR3 spans 14 residues. The germline gives CDR1 DFQATT, CDR2 SNEGSKA (reference sequence).

V gene TRBV6-2 or TRBV6-3 combines with J gene TRBJ2-5, with D tentatively TRBD2 (5 bases). The germline V gene has CDR1 MNHEY and CDR2 SVGEGT. CDR3 length equals 14 residues. Trimming left V 2 bases short and J 1 base short, with 8 bases between. CDR3 sequence: CASSYGRGQETQYF. The CDR3 region has the DNA TGTGCCAGCAGTTACGGCCGGGGCCAAGAGACCCAGTACTTC.

About this clonotype: A much larger clonotype is one base distant, so this may be a read error. Given the absence of the conserved phenylalanine or tryptophan at the CDR3 end, a read error is likely. The chain links TRBV6-2 or TRBV6-3 to TRBJ1-1; 7 bases line up with TRBD1. The CDR3 runs 15 residues. Germline lookup yields CDR1 MNHEY and CDR2 SVGEGT. V lost 2 bases to trimming and J lost 1 base; unmatched junction nucleotides: 4. CDR3 residues: CASSYRGGTNTEAFS. The CDR3 nucleotides read TGTGCCAGCAGTTACAGAGGGGGCACGAACACTGAAGCTTTCTCT.

The chain carries TRBV5-1 and TRBJ1-1; TRBD1 agrees at 7 bases. CDR1 is SGHRS and CDR2 is YFSETQ in the germline V gene. The trim removed 3 bases at V and 1 base at J, leaving 15 bases unmatched. CDR3 length: 18 residues. In DNA, the CDR3 is TGCGCCAGCAGCTATAACCTCGGTTCCCAGGGGGGGAACACTGAAGCTTTCTTT. It yields the protein CASSYNLGSQGGNTEAFF.

This clonotype was found many times. The CDR3 loop reads CAWSVRGTGGWSGYTF. The CDR3 DNA reads TGTGCCTGGAGTGTACGCGGGACAGGGGGCTGGTCTGGCTACACCTTC. The chain links TRBV30 to TRBJ1-2, with 12 bases fitting TRBD1. The germline V gene has CDR1 GTSNPN and CDR2 SVGIG (reference sequence). J gave up 7 bases and V 0 bases, and 9 bases lay outside the gene matches. CDR3 size: 16 residues.

This clonotype was observed at least ten times. The rearrangement joins TRBV12-3 or TRBV12-4 to TRBJ1-1; D is possibly TRBD1 (6 bases). The V and J ends lost 5 bases and 0 bases respectively, with 10 bases between them. This CDR3 comprises 14 residues. The CDR3 sequence: CASSETGLNTEAFF. CDR3 DNA: TGTGCCAGCAGTGAGACAGGACTGAACACTGAAGCTTTCTTT.

With regard to this clonotype: At one boundary the junction diverges from the germline segment, which might be a read error. The chain is built from TRBV11-3 and TRBJ2-1; perhaps TRBD2 as D (5 bases). This CDR3 has 14 amino acids. Germline loops: CDR1 SGHNT, CDR2 YENEEA. The CDR3 is CASSGSSNNNVQFF. In DNA form, the CDR3 reads TGTGCCAGCAGCGGGAGTAGCAACAACAATGTGCAGTTCTTC.

There are many counts of this clonotype. The chain is built from TRBV2 and TRBJ1-3; D is ambiguous. The CDR3 is 14 residues long. V lost 6 bases to trimming and J lost 0 bases, with 9 bases between them. Looked up from germline, CDR1 is SNHLY and CDR2 is FYNNEI. The CDR3 here is CASRGLYSGNTIYF. The CDR3 nucleotides read TGTGCCAGCAGGGGTTTATACTCTGGAAACACCATATATTTT.

The gene calls are TRBV3-1 and TRBJ1-3, with D uncertain. Germline values: CDR1 LGHDT, CDR2 YNNKEL (reference sequence). The CDR3 runs 15 residues. V was trimmed by 3 bases and J by 2 bases, leaving 11 bases between them. DNA of the CDR3: TGTGCCAGCAGCCAGGGCGGGAGCACTGGAAACACCATATATTTT. It codes for CASSQGGSTGNTIYF.

The chain employs TRBV7-2 and TRBJ1-2; a weak D match, TRBD1 (5 bases). Trimming cost V 0 bases and J 11 bases, with 10 bases left between them. The V gene's germline CDR1 is SGHTA and CDR2 FQGNSA. The CDR3 is 12 amino acids. In nucleotides, the CDR3 is TGTGCCAGCAGCTTAGCGCTCCAGGGATACACCTTC. Translating gives CASSLALQGYTF.

This clonotype was detected ten times or more. V usage is TRBV20-1 and J usage is TRBJ2-7; D tentatively fits TRBD1 or TRBD2 (5 bases each). Germline lookup yields CDR1 DFQATT and CDR2 SNEGSKA (reference sequence). The CDR3 sequence is 14 residues long. Trimming took off 5 bases at V and 2 bases at J, with 16 bases between the two ends. For the CDR3, the DNA is TGCAGTGCTGGAGCATCTGAGGGGACCTACGAGCAGTACTTC. It encodes CSAGASEGTYEQYF.

This clonotype was observed a handful of times. The chain is built from TRBV5-1 and TRBJ2-2, with a tentative D call TRBD1 (6 bases). Germline V lookup: CDR1 SGHRS, CDR2 YFSETQ. With 0 bases removed from V and 3 bases from J, the gap between germline ends came to 9 bases. CDR3 length: 15 amino acids. The CDR3 reads CASSLARGYTGELFF. CDR3 bases: TGCGCCAGCAGCTTGGCCAGGGGCTACACCGGGGAGCTGTTTTTT. The entire variable domain, with the rest obtained from reference TRBV5-1 and TRBJ2-2, is as follows: KAGVTQTPRYLIKTRGQQVTLSCSPISGHRSVSWYQQTPGQGLQFLFEYFSETQRNKGNFPGRFSGRQFSNSRSEMNVSTLELGDSALYLCASSLARGYTGELFFGEGSRLTVL.

J is TRBJ2-2 and V is TRBV28; D possibly matches TRBD1 or TRBD2 (5 bases each). This CDR3 spans 16 amino acids. V dropped 2 bases and J dropped 0 bases, with 10 bases sitting between them. Germline V CDR1 and CDR2: MDHEN, SYDVKM. This chain's CDR3 is CASSLRDRPNTGELFF. Written as DNA, the CDR3 is TGTGCCAGCAGTTTACGGGACCGCCCGAACACCGGGGAGCTGTTTTTT.

The table lists this clonotype with many counts. The chain joins TRBV7-9 to TRBJ1-1; D is possibly TRBD1 (6 bases). Trimming stripped 5 bases from V and 4 bases from J, with 11 bases between. Germline CDR1 is SEHNR and CDR2 is FQNEAQ (reference sequence). The CDR3 has 13 amino acids. The CDR3 here is CASSVQGSTEAFF. The DNA for the CDR3 is TGTGCCAGCAGCGTTCAGGGGAGCACTGAAGCTTTCTTT.

The chain recombines TRBV6-1 with TRBJ1-3; D unresolved. The CDR3 extends over 15 amino acids. CDR1 is MNHNS and CDR2 is SASEGT in the germline V gene. Trimming took 5 bases from V and 2 from J, leaving 13 bases between them. Here the CDR3 DNA reads TGTGCCAGCAGTCCGACGGGCCTTGCTGGAAACACCATATATTTT. Its translation: CASSPTGLAGNTIYF.

The V gene is TRBV6-1, the J gene TRBJ1-4; D gene ambiguous. Per germline, CDR1 MNHNS and CDR2 SASEGT. With 10 bases removed from V and 0 bases from J, the gap between germline ends came to 12 bases. The CDR3 spans 14 residues. CDR3 DNA sequence: TGTGCCACCCAGGAGAGGGCAACTAATGAAAAACTGTTTTTT. Its protein is CATQERATNEKLFF.

This clonotype was counted at least ten times. The DNA of the CDR3 is TGTGCCAGCTCTAACCACGGGCAGGGGGTATACGAGCAGTACTTC. Its protein is CASSNHGQGVYEQYF. V is TRBV18 and J is TRBJ2-7; 7 positions agree with TRBD1. The CDR3 has 15 residues. With 6 bases clipped from V and 4 bases from J, the junction kept 12 bases outside the gene matches. Germline-derived CDR1 and CDR2 are KGHSH and LQKENI.

This clonotype has a count of ten or more. The CDR3 bases are TGTGCCAGCACCAAACGGGCAGGGTTCAATGAGCAGTTCTTC. Translation gives CASTKRAGFNEQFF. The V gene is TRBV28, the J gene TRBJ2-1; possibly TRBD1 for D (5 bases). The germline V gene encodes CDR1 MDHEN and CDR2 SYDVKM. The CDR3 runs to 14 residues. V was shortened by 7 bases and J by 6 bases, with 16 bases between the two germline ends.

This chain connects TRBV27 to TRBJ1-6; D is uncertain. With 4 bases removed from V and 7 bases from J, the gap between germline ends came to 11 bases. The CDR3 has 14 amino acids. In germline, CDR1 is MNHEY, CDR2 SMNVEV (reference sequence). CDR3 loop: CASSSDWSNSPLHF. CDR3 DNA: TGTGCCAGCAGTTCGGACTGGTCGAATTCACCCCTCCACTTT.